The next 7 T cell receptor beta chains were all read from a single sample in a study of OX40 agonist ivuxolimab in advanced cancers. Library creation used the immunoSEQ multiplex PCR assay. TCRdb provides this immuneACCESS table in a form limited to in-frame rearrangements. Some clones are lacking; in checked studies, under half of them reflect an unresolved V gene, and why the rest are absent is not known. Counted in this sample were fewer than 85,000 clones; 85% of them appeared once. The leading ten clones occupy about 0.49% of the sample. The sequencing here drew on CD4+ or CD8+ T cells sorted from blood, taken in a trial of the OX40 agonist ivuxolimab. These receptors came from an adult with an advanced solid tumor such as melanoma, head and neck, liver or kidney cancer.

CDR3 DNA sequence: TGTGCCAGCAGTTCCTTAAGGGAGTTCGGGGCCAACGTCCTGACTTTC. This codes for CASSSLREFGANVLTF. The gene calls are TRBV6-5 and TRBJ2-6, with a possible D match to TRBD2 (5 bases). The V end was cut by 4 bases, the J end by 4 bases, with 14 bases between. Per the germline V gene, CDR1 is MNHEY and CDR2 is SVGAGI. The CDR3 is made up of 16 amino acids.

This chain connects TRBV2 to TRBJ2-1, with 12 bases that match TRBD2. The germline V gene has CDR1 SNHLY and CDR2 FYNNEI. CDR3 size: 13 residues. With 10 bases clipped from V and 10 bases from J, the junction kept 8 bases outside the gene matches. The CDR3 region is CATTSGGKGEQFF. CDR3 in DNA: TGTGCCACCACTAGCGGGGGGAAGGGCGAGCAGTTCTTC.

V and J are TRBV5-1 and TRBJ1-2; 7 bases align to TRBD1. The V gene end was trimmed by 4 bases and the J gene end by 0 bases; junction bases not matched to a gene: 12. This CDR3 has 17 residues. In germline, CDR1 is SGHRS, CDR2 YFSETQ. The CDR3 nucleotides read TGCGCCAGCAGCCTGTCCGGGACAGATCCGTCTAACTATGGCTACACCTTC. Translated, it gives CASSLSGTDPSNYGYTF.

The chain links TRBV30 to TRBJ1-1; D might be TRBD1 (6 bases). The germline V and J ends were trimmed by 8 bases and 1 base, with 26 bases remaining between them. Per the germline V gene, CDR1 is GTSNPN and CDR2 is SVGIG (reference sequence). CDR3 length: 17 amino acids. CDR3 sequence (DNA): TGTGCCCAGGTCCAACCCAGGGGCCGGGGTCGGAACACTGAAGCTTTCTTT. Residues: CAQVQPRGRGRNTEAFF.

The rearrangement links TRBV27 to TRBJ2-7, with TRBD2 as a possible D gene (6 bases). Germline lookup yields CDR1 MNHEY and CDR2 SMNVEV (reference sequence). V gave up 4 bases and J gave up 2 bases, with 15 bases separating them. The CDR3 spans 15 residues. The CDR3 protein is CASSSRGGSTYEQYF. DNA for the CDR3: TGTGCCAGCAGTTCGCGGGGAGGAAGTACCTACGAGCAGTACTTC.

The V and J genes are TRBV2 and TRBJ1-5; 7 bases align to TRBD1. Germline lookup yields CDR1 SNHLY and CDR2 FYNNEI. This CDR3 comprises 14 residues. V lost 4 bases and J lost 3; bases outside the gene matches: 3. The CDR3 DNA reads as TGTGCCAGCAGTGTACAGGGGCCCAATCAGCCCCAGCATTTT. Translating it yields CASSVQGPNQPQHF.

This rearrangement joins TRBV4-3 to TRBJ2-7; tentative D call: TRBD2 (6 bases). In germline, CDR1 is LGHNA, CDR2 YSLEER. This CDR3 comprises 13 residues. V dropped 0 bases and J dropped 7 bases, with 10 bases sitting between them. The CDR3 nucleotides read TGCGCCAGCAGCCAAGATCCCGGGGGAGAGCAGTACTTC. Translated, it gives CASSQDPGGEQYF.